This T cell receptor (beta chain) was recovered during a study of immune characterization of retroperitoneal liposarcoma. Germline V CDR1 and CDR2: MNHNS, SASEGT. The CDR3 extends over 14 amino acids. Between the trimmed V and J ends, which lost 5 bases and 0 bases, there was a span of 10 bases. This clonotype was detected a few times. Via MiXCR, TCRdb re-called the PCR reads, giving one row per CDR3 protein. This repertoire shows fewer than 20,000 distinct CDR3 sequences, about 35% found once; its top ten account for 7.4%. The specimen was blood. The origin of this receptor is a male donor with retroperitoneal liposarcoma. The chain is built from TRBV6-1 and TRBJ1-1; D is possibly TRBD1 (5 bases). CDR3 sequence reads: CASSPGRLNTEAFF. The CDR3 bases are TGTGCCAGCAGTCCGGGACGTTTGAACACTGAAGCTTTCTTT.